This TCR beta chain stems from a study of T cells in Graves' hyperthyroidism and ophthalmopathy. Overall study results and limits: Stable hyperthyroidism was separated from ophthalmopathy by a model based on 13 V-J features. The majority of expanded thyroid clonotypes above 0.001 also appeared in blood.

From RNA transcripts, TCR beta CDR3 regions were amplified. The primer set for the first-round RT-PCR of the TCR CDR3 was HTBI. Each CDR3 protein is one row after TCRdb ran MiXCR on the multiplex PCR reads. The sample has 250,000 to 350,000 distinct CDR3 sequences; approximately 23% are singletons. The trim removed 0 bases at V and 5 bases at J, leaving 7 bases unmatched. Germline lookup yields CDR1 DFQATT and CDR2 SNEGSKA (reference sequence). The CDR3 runs to 16 residues. This clonotype was seen at least ten times. Its target is unknown. Sequenced: blood. This clonotype was obtained from a young man with Graves' ophthalmopathy. The rearrangement uses TRBV20-1 and TRBJ2-1, with 10 nucleotides matching TRBD2. The CDR3 sequence is CSARDNSGRDHNEQFF. The CDR3 region has the DNA TGCAGTGCTAGAGATAACAGCGGGAGGGATCACAATGAGCAGTTCTTC.